The present entry profiles one T cell receptor beta chain with its context. As processed by the authors: Reference gene primers were amplified, and this amplification served to estimate nucleated cell counts. The protocol was immunoSEQ multiplex PCR, while the TCRdb copy is restricted to in-frame clones and leaves out a portion. V, J and clone size reflect that table, while D and trimming were determined from the DNA. The table has 74,000 or so clones, 80% to 90% seen once. The sample is drawn from a study of blood T cell repertoires in COVID-19. The overall study: Acute and convalescent COVID-19 samples came from the United States, Italy and Spain. PBMCs, B-cell-depleted T cells, or T cells were the source of the cDNA or gDNA that made up the material.

The germline V and J ends were trimmed by 2 bases and 4 bases, with 12 bases remaining between them. Germline CDR1 and CDR2: MNHEY and SMNVEV (reference sequence). This CDR3 is 15 amino acids long. The chain carries TRBV27 and TRBJ2-4; D remains ambiguous. Input material: peripheral blood. The receptor comes from a human donor in a cohort sampled during active COVID-19. The CDR3 coding sequence is TGTGCCAGCAGTTTAGCCACAGCTTCTAAAAACATTCAGTACTTC. Residues: CASSLATASKNIQYF.